Listed below are T cell receptor beta chains from one sample, sequenced in a study of cytomegalovirus exposure and HLA in healthy donors. The data were produced by immunoSEQ multiplex PCR, yet TCRdb's version contains in-frame clones alone and is incomplete. The sample lists roughly 71,000 clones, approximately 78% seen once, with around 2.9% in the top ten. Sequencing input: PBMCs. Receptor source: a girl aged 5-17 years in good health and CMV-seropositive. Both conserved end residues are part of each CDR3. The order of the fields is V gene, CDR3 length, D gene, J gene, CDR3 protein. A D gene is named only where the DNA matches it firmly.

V gene: TRBV7-2
CDR3 length: 14
D gene: TRBD2
J gene: TRBJ2-5
CDR3 protein: CASSFSTSGETQYF

V gene: TRBV4-2
CDR3 length: 17
D gene: TRBD2
J gene: TRBJ2-3
CDR3 protein: CASSQDSQAGLTDTQYF

V gene: TRBV28
CDR3 length: 15
D gene: .
J gene: TRBJ1-1
CDR3 protein: CASSLRGGRGTEAFF

V gene: TRBV4-3
CDR3 length: 15
D gene: .
J gene: TRBJ1-4
CDR3 protein: CASSQVGTSGEKLFF

V gene: TRBV14
CDR3 length: 13
D gene: .
J gene: TRBJ1-1
CDR3 protein: CASSQVWQGQAFF

V gene: TRBV4-1
CDR3 length: 13
D gene: .
J gene: TRBJ2-5
CDR3 protein: CASSQASRETQYF

V gene: TRBV29-1
CDR3 length: 13
D gene: TRBD2
J gene: TRBJ2-7
CDR3 protein: CSVRLAGAYEQYF

V gene: TRBV4-1
CDR3 length: 18
D gene: TRBD1
J gene: TRBJ1-1
CDR3 protein: CASSQVGQGWITGTEAFF

V gene: TRBV5-1
CDR3 length: 15
D gene: .
J gene: TRBJ1-5
CDR3 protein: CASSLDPGENQPQHF

V gene: TRBV7-6
CDR3 length: 15
D gene: TRBD2
J gene: TRBJ2-1
CDR3 protein: CASSPGLAQYNEQFF

V gene: TRBV21-1
CDR3 length: 15
D gene: .
J gene: TRBJ2-1
CDR3 protein: CASSREGTANNEQFF

V gene: TRBV5-4
CDR3 length: 13
D gene: .
J gene: TRBJ2-1
CDR3 protein: CASSGGQTNEQFF

V gene: TRBV28
CDR3 length: 15
D gene: TRBD1
J gene: TRBJ2-4
CDR3 protein: CASSFEGTVKNIQYF

V gene: TRBV28
CDR3 length: 15
D gene: .
J gene: TRBJ1-2
CDR3 protein: CASSSSTAANYGYTF

V gene: TRBV29-1
CDR3 length: 15
D gene: TRBD1
J gene: TRBJ1-5
CDR3 protein: CSVAGTGDSNQPQHF

V gene: TRBV28
CDR3 length: 12
D gene: .
J gene: TRBJ1-1
CDR3 protein: CASSQVGSEAFF

V gene: TRBV21-1
CDR3 length: 17
D gene: .
J gene: TRBJ1-1
CDR3 protein: CASSSPPTGGAGTEAFF

V gene: TRBV29-1
CDR3 length: 11
D gene: TRBD1
J gene: TRBJ1-1
CDR3 protein: CSVGTVAEAFF

V gene: TRBV29-1
CDR3 length: 12
D gene: .
J gene: TRBJ1-2
CDR3 protein: CSVDPNNYGYTF

V gene: TRBV2
CDR3 length: 17
D gene: .
J gene: TRBJ1-2
CDR3 protein: CASSDRFGTGDWDGYTF

V gene: TRBV29-1
CDR3 length: 18
D gene: .
J gene: TRBJ2-6
CDR3 protein: CSVEDGGTFSSGANVLTF

V gene: TRBV15
CDR3 length: 15
D gene: .
J gene: TRBJ2-1
CDR3 protein: CATSPGQGLYNEQFF

V gene: TRBV7-8
CDR3 length: 14
D gene: TRBD2
J gene: TRBJ2-5
CDR3 protein: CASSERTSGVTQYF

V gene: TRBV28
CDR3 length: 15
D gene: TRBD2
J gene: TRBJ2-7
CDR3 protein: CASSSSGVVVYEQYF

V gene: TRBV6-4
CDR3 length: 15
D gene: TRBD1
J gene: TRBJ2-1
CDR3 protein: CASSDPQGDYNEQFF

V gene: TRBV19
CDR3 length: 14
D gene: .
J gene: TRBJ1-5
CDR3 protein: CASSMDPGDQPQHF

V gene: TRBV7-2
CDR3 length: 15
D gene: TRBD1
J gene: TRBJ1-1
CDR3 protein: CASSLGQGKNTEAFF

V gene: TRBV30
CDR3 length: 12
D gene: .
J gene: TRBJ2-5
CDR3 protein: CAWMPAKETQYF

V gene: TRBV15
CDR3 length: 14
D gene: TRBD1
J gene: TRBJ2-2
CDR3 protein: CATSGTANTGELFF

V gene: TRBV7-7
CDR3 length: 13
D gene: TRBD2
J gene: TRBJ2-5
CDR3 protein: CASASGEQETQYF

V gene: TRBV30
CDR3 length: 13
D gene: .
J gene: TRBJ1-4
CDR3 protein: CAWTPTPSEKLFF

V gene: TRBV10-3
CDR3 length: 13
D gene: .
J gene: TRBJ2-2
CDR3 protein: CAISVQGTGELFF

V gene: TRBV7-2
CDR3 length: 14
D gene: .
J gene: TRBJ1-2
CDR3 protein: CASSLARTVSGYTF

V gene: TRBV27
CDR3 length: 14
D gene: .
J gene: TRBJ2-3
CDR3 protein: CASSLHHSTDTQYF

V gene: TRBV29-1
CDR3 length: 13
D gene: .
J gene: TRBJ2-2
CDR3 protein: CSVGGRDTGELFF

V gene: TRBV30
CDR3 length: 14
D gene: .
J gene: TRBJ1-1
CDR3 protein: CAWSVLAKNTEAFF

V gene: TRBV6-5
CDR3 length: 12
D gene: .
J gene: TRBJ1-1
CDR3 protein: CARGHMNTEAFF

V gene: TRBV9
CDR3 length: 16
D gene: TRBD2
J gene: TRBJ2-7
CDR3 protein: CASSPFLTSGNYEQYF

V gene: TRBV7-8
CDR3 length: 16
D gene: TRBD1
J gene: TRBJ1-5
CDR3 protein: CASSPGTGASNQPQHF

V gene: TRBV28
CDR3 length: 14
D gene: .
J gene: TRBJ1-1
CDR3 protein: CASSGQSRNTEAFF

V gene: TRBV2
CDR3 length: 15
D gene: TRBD1
J gene: TRBJ2-5
CDR3 protein: CASSADRVRRETQYF

V gene: TRBV5-1
CDR3 length: 14
D gene: TRBD1
J gene: TRBJ2-7
CDR3 protein: CASRQTGGQGEQYF

V gene: TRBV30
CDR3 length: 13
D gene: .
J gene: TRBJ1-1
CDR3 protein: CAHGRQSNTEAFF

V gene: TRBV20-1
CDR3 length: 11
D gene: .
J gene: TRBJ1-2
CDR3 protein: CSARDKYGYTF

V gene: TRBV4-2
CDR3 length: 14
D gene: TRBD2
J gene: TRBJ2-7
CDR3 protein: CASSQGLGRDEQYF

V gene: TRBV28
CDR3 length: 12
D gene: .
J gene: TRBJ2-2
CDR3 protein: CARKEATGELFF

V gene: TRBV14
CDR3 length: 12
D gene: .
J gene: TRBJ1-1
CDR3 protein: CASSQSGIEAFF

V gene: TRBV15
CDR3 length: 15
D gene: TRBD1
J gene: TRBJ1-4
CDR3 protein: CATSSTGQVDEKLFF

V gene: TRBV20-1
CDR3 length: 11
D gene: .
J gene: TRBJ1-3
CDR3 protein: CSARGGDTIYF

V gene: TRBV29-1
CDR3 length: 13
D gene: .
J gene: TRBJ1-1
CDR3 protein: CSVYEGRGTEAFF

V gene: TRBV5-6
CDR3 length: 14
D gene: .
J gene: TRBJ2-1
CDR3 protein: CASSYVQGNNEQFF